The clone carrying this TCR beta chain showed up just a few times. Its antigen is unidentified. This sample was included in a study of T-cell reconstitution after alpha-beta-depleted transplantation in children. Study outcomes and limitations: Newly produced T cells mostly provided counts and TCRbeta diversity after one year, as hyperexpanded clones declined. As was reported, about two months after transplant, alpha-beta T cells came from several hundred expanded graft clones. Elevated TCRbeta diversity at day 60 was traced, in some patients, to surviving recipient T cells and thymic progenitors.

TCRbeta library preparation incorporated unique molecular identifiers. TCRdb itself ran the PCR reads through MiXCR, one entry per CDR3 protein. This table has approximately 430,000 distinct CDR3 sequences, 15% to 20% appearing once. The CDR3 has 14 amino acids. Germline V gene data show CDR1 as SGHTA and CDR2 as FQGNSA. V shed 1 base and J shed 4 bases, with 9 bases lying between them. The receptor's source is a boy younger than two who had a stem cell transplant for Wiskott-Aldrich syndrome, so the T cells may come from the graft donor. The sample in question was PBMCs, mostly from graft donor cells, obtained 360 days after TCRalphabeta/CD19-depleted stem cell transplant. The gene calls are TRBV7-2 and TRBJ2-3; D is perhaps TRBD2 (6 bases). The CDR3 sequence: CASSLVSGADTQYF. CDR3 nucleotides: TGTGCCAGCAGCTTAGTCTCGGGAGCAGATACGCAGTATTTT. The full variable domain, its missing parts supplied by reference TRBV7-2 and TRBJ2-3, is GAGVSQSPSNKVTEKGKDVELRCDPISGHTALYWYRQSLGQGLEFLIYFQGNSAPDKSGLPSDRFSAERTGGSVSTLTIQRTQQEDSAVYLCASSLVSGADTQYFGPGTRLTVL.